The clone carrying this T cell receptor (beta chain) was recorded many times. The source of the sample is a study of T cells in Graves' hyperthyroidism and ophthalmopathy. The CDR3 is made up of 15 amino acids. V was trimmed by 4 bases and J by 6 bases, leaving 15 bases between them. The germline V gene has CDR1 SNHLY and CDR2 FYNNEI. There were TCR beta CDR3 regions amplified from RNA transcripts. Initially, a first-round RT-PCR of the TCR CDR3 employed the HTBI primer set. TCRdb re-called the multiplex PCR reads through MiXCR, storing one row per CDR3 protein. The top ten hold around 7% of the sample, which has 450,000 to 650,000 distinct CDR3 sequences, approximately 15% seen once.

The origin of this receptor is a woman aged 18-35 years with Graves' ophthalmopathy. This chain joins TRBV2 and TRBJ2-2, with D perhaps TRBD1 (6 bases). The sample consisted of blood. The DNA of the CDR3 is TGTGCCAGCAGTGTAGGCAGGGGAAGGGCCGGGGAGCTGTTTTTT. It codes for CASSVGRGRAGELFF.